The 17 T cell receptor beta chains below all came from one sample that was sequenced in a study of CD8+ T cells in alopecia areata. cDNA reverse transcribed from extracted RNA served as the sequencing template. TCRdb keeps only in-frame clones here, not all; method: immunoSEQ multiplex PCR. The sample holds about 4,000 clones, and no clone turns up only once. Cutaneous lymph nodes were pooled and cells sorted by CD4, CD8alpha, NKG2D, NKG2ACE and more. The sequenced sample was CD8+ T cells sorted from a lymph node. Receptors were obtained from a C3H/HeJ mouse with alopecia areata. Strain haplotype at MHC: H2-k.

By sample fraction, this clone is medium-sized (0.01 to 0.1%). Mouse germline and gene names are used. The read falls 4 residues short of the CDR3 end, and the missing part is taken from the germline J gene. V and J are TRBV1 and TRBJ1-2, with TRBD1 as a possible D gene (5 bases). V gave up 0 bases and J gave up 0 bases, with 5 bases separating them. There are 14 residues in the CDR3. The germline V gene encodes CDR1 NSQYPW and CDR2 LRSPGD (reference sequence). The sequenced CDR3 bases are TGCACCTGCAGTGCAGACAGGGCAAACTCC. This sequence encodes CTCSADRANS. Given in full, the CDR3 is CTCSADRANSDYTF.

Ten or more counts support this clone. The germline and genes are mouse ones. The read ends 4 residues before the CDR3 terminus; that terminus is restored from the germline J gene. V gene TRBV14 combines with J gene TRBJ2-4; 9 bases align to TRBD2. This CDR3 spans 14 amino acids. The V segment lost 3 bases and the J segment 3 bases; nucleotides outside the gene matches: 2. Germline V gene sequence: CDR1 SGHDT, CDR2 FRDEAV. The covered CDR3 bases are TGTGCCAGCAGTTCCGGGACTGGGCAAAAC. Its translation: CASSSGTGQN. The complete CDR3 reads CASSSGTGQNTLYF.

This clone was seen only a few times. Gene labels here are mouse ones. The CDR3 is cut off 4 residues early in the read; its end comes from the germline J gene. This chain uses TRBV19 with TRBJ2-5; D is perhaps TRBD1 (6 bases). V lost 9 bases to trimming and J lost 0 bases, with 8 bases between them. The CDR3 contains 12 residues. Germline V gives CDR1 FNHDT, CDR2 SITEND (reference sequence). CDR3 sequence: CATQGNQDTQYF. The sequenced CDR3 bases are TGTGCCACCCAGGGGAACCAAGAC.

In its sample, this clone ranks as medium-sized. The gene symbols are mouse symbols. The read terminates 4 residues before the CDR3 end, so the remaining end is supplied by the germline J gene. The chain is built from TRBV19 and TRBJ2-4; D ambiguous. Germline CDR1 is FNHDT and CDR2 is SITEND (reference sequence). The CDR3 has 13 amino acids. Trimming shortened V by 3 bases and J by 2 bases, and 7 bases separated the two germline ends. CDR3: CASSTNLQNTLYF. The covered CDR3 bases are TGTGCCAGCAGTACAAACCTTCAAAAC.

In its sample, this clone is large. Genes here carry mouse names. The sequence runs out 4 residues before the end of the CDR3; the remainder is reconstructed from the germline J gene. V is TRBV13-1 and J is TRBJ2-2; 10 bases agree with TRBD2. V was pared by 2 bases and J by 1 base, with 5 bases of the junction left unmatched. In germline, CDR1 is NSHNY, CDR2 SYGAGN. The CDR3 length is 17 residues. The CDR3 loop reads CASSEVLGGRNTGQLYF. The CDR3 DNA, read in part, is TGTGCCAGCAGTGAGGTCCTGGGGGGGCGAAACACCGGG.

In its sample, this clone is medium-sized. Genes here carry mouse names. Read coverage stops 4 residues before the CDR3 terminus; the germline J gene supplies the remainder. The chain employs TRBV1 and TRBJ2-1; the D gene is possibly TRBD1 (6 bases). Germline CDR1 NSQYPW, CDR2 LRSPGD (reference sequence). This CDR3 has 16 residues. Deletions cut 5 bases from V and 0 bases from J, with 14 bases between. Here the CDR3 reads CTCSPGTKNNYAEQFF. Incomplete CDR3 DNA: TGCACCTGCAGTCCCGGGACAAAAAATAACTATGCT.

At least ten counts were recorded for this clone. Germline and genes here are mouse. The CDR3 DNA, read in part, is TGTGCCAGCAGTATCGCTGGGGCCAGCTCCTAT. This gives the protein CASSIAGASSY. The whole CDR3 is CASSIAGASSYEQYF. The V and J genes are TRBV19 and TRBJ2-7, with a tentative D call TRBD2 (6 bases). The CDR3 extends 4 residues past the end of the read, so its final part is completed from the germline J gene. The CDR3 has 15 amino acids. Trimming removed 2 bases at V and 0 bases at J, with 12 bases between. Germline V CDR1 and CDR2: FNHDT, SITEND (reference sequence).

This clone has ten or more counts. Genes and germline come from the mouse. The DNA ends 4 residues before the CDR3 does, and the rest of the CDR3 is filled in from the germline J gene. This rearrangement joins TRBV12-1 to TRBJ1-2; 7 bases map to TRBD1. This CDR3 has 13 residues. The junction had 2 bases not matched to a gene; V was cut back by 4 bases and J by 1 base. Germline V CDR1 and CDR2: SGHSN, HYEKVE. The CDR3 loop reads CASSRDRNSDYTF. Partial CDR3 DNA: TGTGCCAGCTCCCGGGACAGAAACTCC.

Turning to this clone: Gene names are mouse gene names. The sequenced fragment ends 4 residues before the CDR3 boundary, so the rest is inferred from the germline J gene. The chain employs TRBV19 and TRBJ1-2; 8 bases align to TRBD1. V was clipped by 3 bases and J by 3 bases; unmatched bases: 4. CDR1 is FNHDT and CDR2 is SITEND in the germline V gene (reference sequence). The CDR3 totals 14 residues. The CDR3 sequence: CASSTGQEDSDYTF. The sequenced part of the CDR3 DNA is TGTGCCAGCAGTACGGGACAGGAGGACTCC.

This clone was counted at least ten times. All gene names here are mouse names. The read ends 4 residues early relative to the CDR3; the germline J gene fills the gap. J is TRBJ2-5 and V is TRBV13-3; TRBD2 matches 10 bases. The germline CDR1 and CDR2 sequences are NNHDY and SYVADS. This CDR3 is built from 16 residues. This chain's CDR3 is CASSERWGGARDTQYF. The DNA read from the CDR3 is TGTGCCAGCAGTGAGCGCTGGGGGGGCGCGAGGGAC.

This clone has ten or more counts. Gene names denote mouse genes. The read falls 4 residues short of the CDR3 end, and the missing part is taken from the germline J gene. The genes are TRBV13-3 and TRBJ2-7, with TRBD1 as a possible D gene (6 bases). V lost 6 bases to trimming and J lost 3 bases, with 13 bases between them. Germline loops: CDR1 NNHDY, CDR2 SYVADS. This CDR3 contains 13 residues. CDR3 amino acids: CASTIRDNYEQYF. The part of the CDR3 DNA that was read is TGTGCCAGCACCATCCGGGACAACTAT.

This clone is deemed medium-sized. Germline and genes: mouse. Read sequence stops 4 residues before the CDR3 end, and the germline J gene provides the missing end. This chain uses TRBV13-1 with TRBJ2-3, with 10 nucleotides matching TRBD2. The V gene's germline CDR1 is NSHNY and CDR2 SYGAGN. The CDR3 is 15 amino acids. Trimming took 6 bases from V and 0 from J; bases not matched to a gene: 4. CDR3 DNA (partial): TGTGCCAGCATGGGACTGGGGTCTAGTGCAGAA. Amino acids: CASMGLGSSAE. The complete CDR3 reads CASMGLGSSAETLYF.

In its sample, this clone ranks as medium-sized. All gene names here are mouse names. The missing CDR3 end, 4 residues past where the read stops, is filled in from the germline J gene. J is TRBJ2-5 and V is TRBV13-3; TRBD2 might be the D (6 bases). Germline CDR1 NNHDY, CDR2 SYVADS. This CDR3 is built from 14 residues. CDR3 sequence: CASSDVTGEDTQYF. CDR3 DNA, as far as it was read: TGTGCCAGCAGTGATGTGACTGGAGAAGAC.

This clone is deemed medium-sized. The gene names given are mouse names. The read ends 4 residues early relative to the CDR3; the germline J gene fills the gap. In the same sample, other DNA sequences code for this CDR3. The V gene is TRBV13-3, the J gene TRBJ2-5; 10 positions match TRBD2. The CDR3 consists of 15 residues. Trimming at V came to 3 bases and at J to 0 bases, leaving 1 base not matched to a gene. The germline V gene has CDR1 NNHDY and CDR2 SYVADS. CDR3: CASSGTGGNQDTQYF. The CDR3 DNA, read in part, is TGTGCCAGCAGTGGGACTGGGGGCAACCAAGAC.

This clone has a count of ten or more. Mouse germline and gene names are used. Sequencing ends 4 residues short of the CDR3 end; the germline J gene provides the rest. This rearrangement joins TRBV16 to TRBJ2-4; perhaps TRBD1 as D (5 bases). Deletions cut 2 bases from V and 0 bases from J, with 12 bases between. The CDR3 is made up of 16 amino acids. Germline CDR1 is SGHSA and CDR2 is FRNQAP. The CDR3 bases that were read are TGTGCAAGCAGCTTATCCGGGGAGGGGAGTCAAAAC. Residues: CASSLSGEGSQN. The CDR3 in full is CASSLSGEGSQNTLYF.

By sample share, this clone is medium-sized. Mouse names are used for the genes. The CDR3 reads CASSPPGLGGSQNTLYF. Partial CDR3 DNA: TGTGCCAGCAGTCCCCCGGGACTGGGGGGTAGTCAAAAC. This sequence joins TRBV24 and TRBJ2-4; TRBD2 matches 12 bases. Read coverage stops 4 residues before the CDR3 terminus; the germline J gene supplies the remainder. Trimming took 4 bases from V and 0 from J; bases not matched to a gene: 5. The CDR3 is 17 amino acids. Per germline, CDR1 KGHTA and CDR2 FRNEEI.

At least ten counts were recorded for this clone. All gene names here are mouse names. Sequencing ends 4 residues short of the CDR3 end; the germline J gene provides the rest. The chain is built from TRBV19 and TRBJ2-1; the match to TRBD2 covers 9 bases. The J segment lost 5 bases and the V segment lost 3 bases, leaving 6 bases of the junction unmatched. There are 15 residues in the CDR3. Germline CDR1 and CDR2: FNHDT and SITEND (reference sequence). CDR3 region: CASSKNWGEDAEQFF. CDR3 DNA (partial): TGTGCCAGCAGTAAAAACTGGGGGGAGGATGCT.